These T cell receptor beta chains were read from a single sample in a study of cytomegalovirus exposure and HLA in healthy donors. The assay was immunoSEQ multiplex PCR, and TCRdb's table has in-frame clones only and misses some. The table has 150,000 to 200,000 clones, approximately 83% seen once. Input material: PBMCs. The source of these receptors is a male donor in good health and CMV-seronegative. Each CDR3 is given with its conserved first and last residue. D genes are given only for firm matches. For some rows the clone size is stated as once, few or many, or as a class when expanded; others skip it.

j_gene,abundance,v_gene,d_gene,len,CDR3aa,CDR3nt
TRBJ2-1,-,TRBV4-1,TRBD1,15,CASSQFATGVNEQFF,TGCGCCAGCAGCCAATTCGCGACAGGGGTCAATGAGCAGTTCTTC
TRBJ2-3,-,TRBV21-1,-,15,CASSKARQGTDTQYF,TGTGCCAGCAGCAAAGCGAGACAGGGCACAGATACGCAGTATTTT
TRBJ1-3,-,TRBV5-1,-,17,CASSLEVLAGSGNTIYF,TGCGCCAGCAGCTTGGAGGTCCTGGCGGGATCTGGAAACACCATATATTTT
TRBJ2-7,-,TRBV5-1,-,16,CASSFSTDRGSYEQYF,TGCGCCAGCAGCTTCTCGACAGATAGGGGATCCTACGAGCAGTACTTC
TRBJ2-4,-,TRBV2,-,16,CASSEEVGSTGGIQYF,TGTGCCAGCAGTGAAGAAGTCGGCTCTACCGGAGGGATTCAGTACTTC
TRBJ1-1,-,TRBV10-3,TRBD1,18,CAISESGDRKGFLSEAFF,TGTGCCATCAGTGAGTCTGGGGACAGGAAAGGGTTTTTGTCTGAAGCTTTCTTT
TRBJ1-5,-,TRBV6-1,-,13,CAARGNSNQPQHF,TGTGCCGCAAGAGGGAATAGCAATCAGCCCCAGCATTTT
TRBJ1-2,-,TRBV7-8,-,18,CASSLERAPGAPNYGYTF,TGTGCCAGCAGCTTAGAACGGGCTCCAGGGGCACCTAACTATGGCTACACCTTC
TRBJ2-1,-,TRBV5-1,-,15,CASSLGDSSYNEQFF,TGCGCCAGCAGCTTGGGAGACTCCTCCTACAATGAGCAGTTCTTC
TRBJ2-3,-,TRBV4-2,TRBD2,16,CASSQEGERDTDTQYF,TGTGCCAGCAGCCAAGAGGGAGAGCGGGACACAGATACGCAGTATTTT
TRBJ2-7,-,TRBV28,TRBD2,15,CASRSSREDSYEQYF,TGTGCCAGCAGAAGCTCGCGGGAGGATTCCTACGAGCAGTACTTC
TRBJ2-3,-,TRBV18,-,17,CASSPNELGRDTDTQYF,TGTGCCAGCTCACCAAACGAACTCGGCAGGGACACAGATACGCAGTATTTT
TRBJ1-3,-,TRBV28,-,13,CASSFSSGNTIYF,TGTGCCAGCAGTTTCAGCTCTGGAAACACCATATATTTT
TRBJ1-1,few,TRBV11-2,TRBD1,18,CASSSLGRGQAKNTEAFF,TGTGCCAGCAGCTCACTCGGACGAGGACAGGCGAAGAACACTGAAGCTTTCTTT
TRBJ2-1,few,TRBV18,TRBD1,15,CASSADRVSYNEQFF,TGTGCCAGCTCCGCCGACAGGGTATCCTACAATGAGCAGTTCTTC
TRBJ1-2,-,TRBV2,-,14,CASSINTGLSGYTF,TGTGCCAGCAGTATAAACACAGGGCTCTCTGGCTACACCTTC
TRBJ2-5,-,TRBV5-1,-,14,CASSSTDLQETQYF,TGCGCCAGCAGCTCTACAGACCTCCAAGAGACCCAGTACTTC
TRBJ2-5,-,TRBV7-7,-,14,CASSSGGRAETQYF,TGTGCCAGCAGCTCGGGGGGCAGGGCGGAGACCCAGTACTTC
TRBJ1-3,-,TRBV7-9,-,17,CASSLVSRVWSGNTIYF,TGTGCCAGCAGCTTAGTGTCGAGGGTATGGTCTGGAAACACCATATATTTT
TRBJ2-7,-,TRBV6-6,-,15,CASSYSEEGYGEQYF,TGTGCCAGCAGTTACTCGGAGGAGGGTTACGGCGAGCAGTACTTC
TRBJ2-7,-,TRBV18,-,11,CASSYSYEQYF,TGTGCCAGCTCATACTCCTACGAGCAGTACTTC
TRBJ1-1,few,TRBV6-6,-,12,CASSYGMTEAFF,TGTGCCAGCAGTTACGGCATGACTGAAGCTTTCTTT
TRBJ2-3,few,TRBV11-2,-,13,CASSPIGGDTQYF,TGTGCCAGCAGCCCCATTGGAGGAGATACGCAGTATTTT
TRBJ2-3,-,TRBV10-3,-,14,CAISRTSHTDTQYF,TGTGCCATCAGTAGGACTTCCCACACAGATACGCAGTATTTT
TRBJ1-1,-,TRBV14,-,15,CASSQDMDWRSEAFF,TGTGCCAGCAGCCAAGATATGGACTGGCGGTCTGAAGCTTTCTTT
TRBJ2-2,-,TRBV5-1,-,14,CASSWRGNTGELFF,TGCGCCAGCAGCTGGAGGGGGAACACCGGGGAGCTGTTTTTT
TRBJ2-7,-,TRBV11-3,TRBD1,13,CASSKGAAYEQYF,TGTGCCAGCAGCAAGGGGGCAGCCTACGAGCAGTACTTC
TRBJ1-6,few,TRBV7-6,TRBD1,14,CASSFGQGGSPLHF,TGTGCCAGCAGCTTTGGACAGGGGGGGTCACCCCTCCACTTT